This TCR beta chain derives from a study of T cells in localized non-small cell lung cancer. Study conclusions and caveats: Highest T cell clonality was seen in uninvolved adjacent lung, surpassing that measured in tumor. Sequencing was restricted to one tumor region; therefore, heterogeneity remains possible.

Note on this clone: No antigen is known for it.

The method was immunoSEQ multiplex PCR; TCRdb's version includes in-frame clones alone and lacks a portion of them. The sample yields tens of thousands of clones, approximately 84% seen once. The receptor comes from a female donor aged 60 or older with stage I lung adenocarcinoma. The sample in question was peripheral blood, obtained before any cancer treatment.

For the CDR3, the DNA is TGTGCCAGCAGCTTAGTGTTTAGGGGATCCGGGGAGCTGTTTTTT. This sequence encodes CASSLVFRGSGELFF. The rearrangement links TRBV7-6 to TRBJ2-2, with D possibly TRBD1 on 5 matching bases. CDR3 size: 15 residues. Germline V CDR1 and CDR2: SGHVS, FNYEAQ. V was pared by 1 base and J by 6 bases, with 12 bases between.